The source of this T cell receptor (beta chain) is a study of T cell repertoires in cytomegalovirus infection. Study context: CMV infection plus the matching HLA type was flagged by public TCR beta signatures.

Study results and limitations: Identification of carriers of CMV plus the relevant HLA was achieved through cumulative public TCR beta family frequency. It was HLA-C-restricted CMV-specific TCR beta clonotypes that dominated the response ex vivo.

As regards this clonotype: Its antigen remains unidentified.

The CDR3 runs to 16 residues. Trimming cost V 4 bases and J 0 bases, with 16 bases left between them. Looked up from germline, CDR1 is SGHTA and CDR2 is FQGNSA. Each CDR3 protein gets one entry after TCRdb re-called the reads with MiXCR. The data hold 150,000 to 200,000 distinct CDR3 sequences, with about 21% observed a single time. The material sequenced was PBMCs. The chain couples TRBV7-2 to TRBJ2-7; D is possibly TRBD2 (5 bases). The sequence was obtained from a human donor in good health (CMV status not recorded). Some clones in this sample may be carry-over from other donors' samples. CDR3 sequence: CASSSRGVASSYEQYF. The CDR3 DNA is TGTGCCAGCAGCTCACGGGGAGTCGCTTCCTCCTACGAGCAGTACTTC.